This T cell receptor (beta chain) was captured in a study of T cells in localized non-small cell lung cancer. Findings and caveats of the study: Of the top 100 tumor clones, median roughly 60 were in adjacent lung, over 25 among its top 100. Uninvolved adjacent lung showed the highest T cell clonality, exceeding tumor.

A word on this clone: Its antigen is currently unknown.

The repertoire was sequenced with immunoSEQ multiplex PCR; TCRdb's copy has only in-frame clones and lacks some. Among nearly 35,000 clones listed, more than 70% were seen once. V lost 0 bases and J 1 base, leaving 10 bases between the germline ends. The CDR3 contains 17 residues. The germline CDR1 and CDR2 sequences are MGHRA and YSYEKL. The receptor was derived from a woman between 40 and 69 years old with stage I lung adenocarcinoma. The chain employs TRBV4-1 and TRBJ2-6; D gene unclear. The sequencing here drew on peripheral blood, taken before any cancer treatment. The CDR3 reads CASSQEFSASGANVLTF. The CDR3 nucleotides read TGCGCCAGCAGCCAAGAGTTCTCGGCATCTGGGGCCAACGTCCTGACTTTC.